A selection of T cell receptor beta chains follows, all from one sample in a study of blood T cell repertoires in COVID-19. The table came from immunoSEQ multiplex PCR; TCRdb's copy has only in-frame clones and leaves some out. The table lists more than 400,000 clones, 75% to 90% of them singletons. The sequenced sample was PBMCs or T cells enriched from blood (not recorded which). Receptors were obtained from a woman between 18 and 29 years old who had recovered from COVID-19. Each CDR3 is given without its conserved first and last residue. A D gene is named only where the DNA matches it firmly.

v_call	j_call	d_call	cdr3_aa
TRBV7-2	TRBJ2-4	TRBD1	ASSYSYRGSKNIQY
TRBV28	TRBJ2-7	-	ASSSTPSYEQY
TRBV29-1	TRBJ1-1	-	SVLGLRNTEAF
TRBV11-2	TRBJ1-3	-	ASSLDRKGQDTYSGNTIY
TRBV7-9	TRBJ1-2	TRBD1	ASSLGDRDT
TRBV18	TRBJ1-2	-	ASSPRDPGRYGYT
TRBV18	TRBJ1-1	TRBD1	ASSRGQGELNTEAF
TRBV29-1	TRBJ2-7	TRBD1	SVGTGWNSYEQY
TRBV5-1	TRBJ2-1	TRBD1	ASSIFGTDNNEQF
TRBV7-9	TRBJ1-6	-	ASSSRPQNSPLH
TRBV29-1	TRBJ1-2	-	SVEVWGQYYGYT
TRBV5-1	TRBJ1-3	-	ASSFQDPRSGNTIY
TRBV24-1	TRBJ2-7	-	ATGRAPNEQY
TRBV6-4	TRBJ1-6	TRBD1	ASSAYTGVNSPLH
TRBV7-9	TRBJ2-2	TRBD2	ASSLDRAGGTGELF
TRBV5-5	TRBJ1-4	-	ASSFQIQGTTNEKLF
TRBV18	TRBJ1-2	-	ASSPPGLYGYT
TRBV19	TRBJ1-4	-	ASRTQGANAEKLF
TRBV19	TRBJ1-6	TRBD1	ASSPLPGTGSSSPLH
TRBV9	TRBJ1-2	-	ASSPTGPGEGYT
TRBV5-1	TRBJ1-1	TRBD1	ASSRQGMNTEAF
TRBV7-3	TRBJ2-1	TRBD2	ASSLWGGSYNEQF
TRBV19	TRBJ2-7	-	ASSISQDNYEQY
TRBV7-8	TRBJ2-7	-	ASSLVRVRNEQY
TRBV27	TRBJ2-2	-	ASRLSGLTGELF
TRBV29-1	TRBJ2-7	-	SVGVSSAEQY
TRBV12-5	TRBJ1-3	TRBD1	ASGLVTGPGNTIY
TRBV5-4	TRBJ1-2	-	ASSLEGQGLGGYT
TRBV28	TRBJ1-4	-	ASSPPGRRNEKLF
TRBV19	TRBJ1-4	TRBD1	ASSTGLGQGNEKLF
TRBV7-9	TRBJ1-2	TRBD1	ASSSFRGYGYT
TRBV9	TRBJ2-2	-	ASRRGPNTGELF
TRBV7-8	TRBJ1-3	-	ASSYPLGLSGNTIY
TRBV5-1	TRBJ1-1	-	ASSYDSGDTEAF
TRBV11-2	TRBJ1-1	TRBD1	ASRPLAGGGSTEAF
TRBV28	TRBJ2-7	TRBD2	ASSPGLAGGNEQY
TRBV7-9	TRBJ2-1	TRBD1	ASTPAGTGAEDEQF
TRBV12-3/TRBV12-4	TRBJ2-1	TRBD1	ASRDRDHNEQF
TRBV12-3/TRBV12-4	TRBJ2-2	-	ASTNLATGELF
TRBV5-1	TRBJ1-4	TRBD1	ASSAGTGEEKLF
TRBV11-2	TRBJ2-1	-	ASSQTREGEQF
TRBV5-1	TRBJ1-6	TRBD1	ASSWGDQGDSPLH
TRBV2	TRBJ1-3	-	ASSGGPLGNTIY
TRBV12-5	TRBJ1-1	TRBD1	ASGPGQGNTEAF
TRBV9	TRBJ2-7	-	ASSTPAGEQY
TRBV4-2	TRBJ1-1	-	ASSQTDSNTEAF
TRBV7-9	TRBJ1-4	-	ATEGGAPNEKLF